This is a list of T cell receptor beta chains from one sample in a study of shared clonotypes between healthy human individuals. Sequencing used immunoSEQ multiplex PCR; TCRdb keeps in-frame clones, though not all of them. This sample has approximately 110,000 clones, with about 70% found just once. Sequences were obtained from memory CD8+ T cells sorted from blood. The origin of the receptors is a woman aged 25 to 45 in good health. Each CDR3 is given with its conserved first and last residue. A D gene is named only where the DNA matches it firmly. Not all rows give a size; the values are once, few, many and, for expanded clones, a class.

v_call	d_call	clone_size	j_call	cdr3_aa	cdr3_nt
TRBV5-1	TRBD2	-	TRBJ2-4	CASSSSLLAGAGVDIQYF	TGCGCCAGCAGCTCATCCCTCCTAGCGGGAGCAGGGGTAGACATTCAGTACTTC
TRBV4-1	-	many	TRBJ2-7	CASSQVSAIYEQYF	TGCGCCAGCAGCCAAGTTAGCGCCATCTACGAGCAGTACTTC
TRBV2	TRBD1	-	TRBJ2-2	CASSERQGYPGELFF	TGTGCCAGCAGTGAGCGACAGGGGTATCCCGGGGAGCTGTTTTTT
TRBV4-1	-	-	TRBJ1-1	CASSQVPGSDNRAFF	TGCGCCAGCAGCCAAGTCCCAGGGTCGGACAATCGAGCTTTCTTT
TRBV14	-	-	TRBJ1-1	CASSQDFNRGGSTEAFF	TGTGCCAGCAGCCAAGATTTTAACCGAGGGGGAAGCACTGAAGCTTTCTTT
TRBV5-1	TRBD1	few	TRBJ1-4	CASSLFGVGQGEEKLFF	TGCGCCAGCAGCTTGTTTGGTGTTGGACAGGGAGAAGAAAAACTGTTTTTT
TRBV5-4	TRBD1	-	TRBJ1-2	CASSSQGARGYGYTF	TGTGCCAGCAGCTCACAGGGGGCGCGTGGCTATGGCTACACCTTC
TRBV29-1	TRBD2	-	TRBJ2-1	CSALGKELAGGGNEQFF	TGCAGCGCTCTCGGGAAGGAACTAGCGGGAGGGGGTAATGAGCAGTTCTTC
TRBV4-2	-	-	TRBJ2-1	CASRPWWESSYNEQFF	TGTGCCAGCAGGCCGTGGTGGGAGAGCTCCTACAATGAGCAGTTCTTC
TRBV21-1	-	-	TRBJ2-2	CASSADRAVNTGELFF	TGTGCCAGCAGCGCGGACCGGGCCGTAAACACCGGGGAGCTGTTTTTT
TRBV5-1	TRBD1	-	TRBJ2-7	CASSLAWGQGASYEQYF	TGCGCCAGCAGCTTGGCCTGGGGACAGGGGGCCTCCTACGAGCAGTACTTC
TRBV10-2	-	-	TRBJ1-5	CASSESPGYSNQPQHF	TGCGCCAGCAGTGAGTCCCCAGGGTATAGCAATCAGCCCCAGCATTTT
TRBV13	-	-	TRBJ2-3	CASSSTKAREPDTQYF	TGTGCCAGCAGCTCAACGAAGGCTCGTGAACCGGATACGCAGTATTTT
TRBV29-1	TRBD2	-	TRBJ2-2	CSVLSGRARSVGELFF	TGCAGCGTCCTGAGCGGGAGGGCCAGGTCGGTCGGGGAGCTGTTTTTT
TRBV14	-	-	TRBJ1-1	CASSETDRAEAFF	TGTGCCAGCAGTGAAACAGACCGGGCGGAAGCTTTCTTT
TRBV4-2	TRBD2	-	TRBJ2-3	CASSQEYAGVGTDTQYF	TGTGCCAGCAGCCAAGAGTACGCGGGAGTTGGGACAGATACGCAGTATTTT
TRBV27	-	-	TRBJ2-7	CASSSVGTRRSYEQYF	TGTGCCAGCAGTAGCGTCGGGACTCGCAGATCCTACGAGCAGTACTTC
TRBV6-4	TRBD2	few	TRBJ2-1	CASSAGTSNEQFF	TGTGCCAGCAGTGCCGGGACTAGCAATGAGCAGTTCTTC
TRBV2	TRBD1	many	TRBJ2-7	CATRDSEPYEQYF	TGTGCCACCCGGGACAGTGAACCCTACGAGCAGTACTTC
TRBV7-8	TRBD1	-	TRBJ1-1	CASSFPQDRGGTEAFF	TGTGCCAGCAGCTTCCCTCAGGACAGGGGTGGGACTGAAGCTTTCTTT
TRBV6-1	-	many	TRBJ1-5	CASSEGDTHQPQHF	TGTGCCAGCAGTGAAGGGGACACCCATCAGCCCCAGCATTTT
TRBV10-1	-	many	TRBJ2-7	CASNADLSSYEQYF	TGCGCCAGCAATGCCGACTTAAGCTCCTACGAGCAGTACTTC
TRBV19	-	-	TRBJ2-3	CASSNLGASTDTQYF	TGTGCCAGTAGCAACTTGGGGGCTAGCACAGATACGCAGTATTTT
TRBV23-1	TRBD2	many	TRBJ2-1	CASSQLLAGGYNEQFF	TGCGCCAGCAGTCAGCTACTAGCGGGGGGCTACAATGAGCAGTTCTTC
TRBV14	-	-	TRBJ1-2	CASSQTTDHGYTF	TGTGCCAGCAGCCAAACTACAGATCATGGCTACACCTTC
TRBV6-5	TRBD1	-	TRBJ1-5	CATRGVGNQPQHF	TGTGCCACCAGGGGGGTTGGCAATCAGCCCCAGCATTTT
TRBV4-1	-	-	TRBJ2-1	CASSPTPVGLSEQFF	TGCGCCAGCAGCCCCACCCCGGTAGGGCTGAGTGAGCAGTTCTTC
TRBV2	TRBD2	-	TRBJ2-1	CASIFELAGSSYNEQFF	TGTGCCAGCATATTCGAACTAGCGGGTAGCTCCTACAATGAGCAGTTCTTC
TRBV28	-	-	TRBJ2-1	CASSLVASHYNEQFF	TGTGCCAGCAGTTTAGTAGCTAGCCACTACAATGAGCAGTTCTTC
TRBV6-6	-	few	TRBJ2-3	CASSYGPDTQYF	TGTGCCAGCAGTTACGGCCCAGATACGCAGTATTTT
TRBV10-3	TRBD1	-	TRBJ1-2	CAISEWQGAREGYTF	TGTGCCATCAGTGAGTGGCAGGGGGCGCGAGAAGGCTACACCTTC
TRBV2	-	once	TRBJ2-6	CASTGAPYISGANVLTF	TGTGCCAGCACAGGGGCACCGTATATCTCTGGGGCCAACGTCCTGACTTTC
TRBV27	TRBD2	-	TRBJ2-5	CASSPGTRGETQYF	TGTGCCAGCAGCCCCGGGACTAGAGGAGAGACCCAGTACTTC
TRBV7-9	-	-	TRBJ1-1	CASRSTGFMNTEAFF	TGTGCCAGCAGGTCCACAGGGTTCATGAACACTGAAGCTTTCTTT
TRBV27	TRBD2	-	TRBJ2-1	CASSFGLAVNEQFF	TGTGCCAGCAGTTTTGGTCTAGCGGTCAATGAGCAGTTCTTC
TRBV5-1	TRBD2	-	TRBJ2-3	CASSGGVLGPLADTQYF	TGCGCCAGCAGCGGGGGGGTTCTAGGGCCTCTCGCAGATACGCAGTATTTT
TRBV27	TRBD1	-	TRBJ1-2	CASSPTGGPLYGYTF	TGTGCCAGCAGCCCGACAGGGGGGCCCCTCTATGGCTACACCTTC
TRBV28	TRBD1	-	TRBJ2-3	CASSQLSRTGMTDTQYF	TGTGCCAGCAGCCAGTTATCGCGGACAGGGATGACAGATACGCAGTATTTT
TRBV9	-	many	TRBJ1-6	CASSVGVGTENSPLHF	TGTGCCAGCAGCGTAGGAGTAGGGACGGAAAATTCACCCCTCCACTTT
TRBV30	TRBD1	-	TRBJ2-3	CAWSAYRGIRTDTQYF	TGTGCCTGGAGTGCCTACAGGGGAATTAGGACAGATACGCAGTATTTT
TRBV18	-	-	TRBJ1-5	CASSPGPTGLGYSNQPQHF	TGTGCCAGCTCCCCCGGCCCGACAGGCTTGGGATATAGCAATCAGCCCCAGCATTTT
TRBV19	-	-	TRBJ1-2	CASSSGGLYGYTF	TGTGCCAGTAGTTCCGGCGGGTTATATGGCTACACCTTC
TRBV5-8	-	-	TRBJ2-3	CASSQEIQDTQYF	TGTGCCAGCAGCCAAGAGATACAAGATACGCAGTATTTT